Presented here are 29 T cell receptor beta chains from one specimen sequenced in a study of shared clonotypes between healthy human individuals (dated by TCRdb to about 2020). CD8 naive samples consisted of CD45RO-negative cells that were positively selected for CCR7, yielding a CD45RA+CCR7+ population without TemRA cells. Library creation used the immunoSEQ multiplex PCR assay. TCRdb obtained this table from immuneACCESS and retained in-frame rearrangements with V and J assigned. These tables miss some clones; where compared with another copy, unresolved V genes account for less than half of the shortfall, and the remainder is unexplained. This sample comprises about 2.1 million clones, around 93% of them detected only once. The leading ten clones occupy over 1.5% of the sample. Specimen: naive CD8+ T cells from PBMCs. The sample's cell subset or site, from its label and the paper: CD45RA+CCR7+. The source is a man between 18 and 35 years old in good health. Some clones in this sample may be carry-over from other donors' samples.

The chain joins TRBV27 to TRBJ2-7, with 7 nucleotides matching TRBD1. Germline V gene lookup returns CDR1 MNHEY and CDR2 SMNVEV (reference sequence). The CDR3 is made up of 13 amino acids. Losses at the gene ends were 8 bases for V and 5 bases for J; bases not matched to a gene: 9. CDR3 DNA sequence: TGTGCCAGCCGGGGACAGACCTTTCACGAGCAGTACTTC. Amino acid sequence: CASRGQTFHEQYF.

The gene calls are TRBV5-4 and TRBJ2-7; D ambiguous. The CDR3 has 14 amino acids. CDR1 and CDR2 (germline): SGHNT, YYREEE (reference sequence). V gave up 1 base and J gave up 3 bases, with 11 bases separating them. This chain's CDR3 is CASSLFGLSYEQYF. In nucleotides, the CDR3 is TGTGCCAGCAGCTTGTTTGGGCTCAGCTACGAGCAGTACTTC.

V gene TRBV27 combines with J gene TRBJ1-1; D might be TRBD1 (5 bases). V shed 1 base and J shed 4 bases, with 31 bases lying between them. The germline CDR1 and CDR2 sequences are MNHEY and SMNVEV (reference sequence). The CDR3 sequence is 21 residues long. The CDR3 region is CASSLFAPVRGTLLEGTEAFF. The CDR3 DNA sequence: TGTGCCAGCAGTTTATTTGCGCCAGTCAGAGGGACGCTCCTGGAGGGCACTGAAGCTTTCTTT.

The CDR3 DNA reads as TGTGCCAGCAGCTTAAGGTTCACTGAAGCTTTCTTT. It codes for CASSLRFTEAFF. J is TRBJ1-1 and V is TRBV7-9; D remains ambiguous. The CDR3 is made up of 12 amino acids. Germline loops: CDR1 SEHNR, CDR2 FQNEAQ (reference sequence). V lost 2 bases and J 4 bases, leaving 5 bases between the germline ends.

J is TRBJ2-1 and V is TRBV27, with 7 bases aligning to TRBD1. CDR3 length: 15 residues. V lost 3 bases to trimming and J lost 7 bases; unmatched junction nucleotides: 9. Germline V lookup: CDR1 MNHEY, CDR2 SMNVEV (reference sequence). The CDR3 protein is CASSLARGPRNEQFF. The CDR3, as DNA: TGTGCCAGCAGTTTGGCTAGGGGGCCTAGGAATGAGCAGTTCTTC.

The rearrangement links TRBV9 to TRBJ2-3; D might be TRBD2 (6 bases). The CDR3 runs 15 residues. The V and J ends lost 3 bases and 0 bases respectively, with 11 bases between them. Per germline, CDR1 SGDLS and CDR2 YYNGEE. CDR3 DNA sequence: TGTGCCAGCAGCGAGGGACTTTTTAGCACAGATACGCAGTATTTT. Translating it yields CASSEGLFSTDTQYF.

The rearrangement joins TRBV18 to TRBJ2-7; TRBD1 aligns across 9 bases. The germline gives CDR1 KGHSH, CDR2 LQKENI. J gave up 6 bases and V 3 bases, and 6 bases lay outside the gene matches. This CDR3 has 14 residues. The CDR3 DNA reads TGTGCCAGCTCACCCCCGGGACAGGGAGGCGAGCAGTACTTC. The encoded protein is CASSPPGQGGEQYF.

This clone was picked up a small number of times. The sample contains more than one DNA sequence encoding this CDR3. The CDR3 sequence: CASSFTNEQFF. CDR3 DNA: TGTGCCAGCAGTTTTACCAATGAGCAGTTCTTC. The chain uses TRBV28 and TRBJ2-1; D gene unclear. Trimming stripped 3 bases from V and 6 bases from J, with 3 bases between. CDR3 length equals 11 residues. The V gene's germline CDR1 is MDHEN and CDR2 SYDVKM.

J is TRBJ2-4 and V is TRBV4-1; the match to TRBD1 covers 8 bases. V gave up 4 bases and J gave up 8 bases; unmatched junction bases: 4. The CDR3 spans 13 residues. From germline, CDR1 is MGHRA and CDR2 YSYEKL. The CDR3 here is CASSPRTGHIQYF. The CDR3 coding sequence is TGCGCCAGCAGCCCACGGACAGGGCACATTCAGTACTTC.

V is TRBV6-1 and J is TRBJ2-5; TRBD2 might be the D (6 bases). Between the trimmed V and J ends, which lost 7 bases and 5 bases, there was a span of 14 bases. Germline V gene data show CDR1 as MNHNS and CDR2 as SASEGT. This CDR3 comprises 13 residues. This chain's CDR3 is CASKGGYGETQYF. CDR3 DNA sequence: TGTGCCAGCAAAGGAGGGTATGGTGAGACCCAGTACTTC.

The CDR3 region is CASSLEWSRGPETQYF. CDR3 coding DNA: TGTGCCAGCAGCTTAGAATGGTCCCGGGGGCCAGAGACCCAGTACTTC. This chain connects TRBV11-2 to TRBJ2-5; the D gene could be TRBD1 or TRBD2 (6 bases each). Germline V gene sequence: CDR1 SGHAT, CDR2 FQNNGV. V lost 0 bases and J 4 bases, leaving 15 bases between the germline ends. The CDR3 totals 16 residues.

The gene calls are TRBV28 and TRBJ2-1; unclear D gene. Germline CDR1 and CDR2: MDHEN and SYDVKM. CDR3 length: 12 residues. V was trimmed by 5 bases and J by 7 bases, leaving 9 bases between them. The CDR3 region has the DNA TGTGCCAGCAGTGCTATCTGGAATGAGCAGTTCTTC. It codes for CASSAIWNEQFF.

The table lists this clone with a count of one. The V gene is TRBV7-8, the J gene TRBJ1-3; D may be TRBD1 (5 bases). The CDR3 is 14 amino acids. The V end lost 2 bases, the J end lost 4 bases, and 9 bases lay between the germline ends. Per the germline V gene, CDR1 is SGHVS and CDR2 is FQNEAQ. CDR3 sequence (DNA): TGTGCCAGCAGCTTACCAGGGTTCGGAAACACCATATATTTT. It translates to CASSLPGFGNTIYF. Full variable domain (rest looked up from reference TRBV7-8 and TRBJ1-3): GAGVSQSPRYKVAKRGQDVALRCDPISGHVSLFWYQQALGQGPEFLTYFQNEAQLDKSGLPSDRFFAERPEGSVSTLKIQRTQQEDSAVYLCASSLPGFGNTIYFGEGSWLTVV.

The chain uses TRBV6-5 and TRBJ2-1, with 10 bases lining up with TRBD2. The CDR3 runs 15 residues. Germline trimming cut 4 bases from V and 5 bases from J; bases unmatched to any gene: 5. Germline assignment: CDR1 MNHEY and CDR2 SVGAGI. CDR3 sequence: CASSLTSGFHNEQFF. DNA for the CDR3: TGTGCCAGCAGTTTGACTAGCGGGTTTCACAATGAGCAGTTCTTC.

The rearrangement links TRBV7-3 to TRBJ2-3, with a weak D call TRBD2 (7 bases). The CDR3 contains 15 residues. Germline values: CDR1 SGHTA, CDR2 FQGTGA. The germline V and J ends were trimmed by 4 bases and 2 bases, with 13 bases remaining between them. The CDR3 sequence is CASSWGGGHTDTQYF. The CDR3 bases are TGTGCCAGCAGCTGGGGAGGGGGTCACACAGATACGCAGTATTTT.

V is TRBV7-9 and J is TRBJ2-5, with 7 nucleotides matching TRBD1. Trimming removed 5 bases from V and 1 base from J; junction bases left unmatched: 7. Germline values: CDR1 SEHNR, CDR2 FQNEAQ (reference sequence). CDR3 length: 15 amino acids. In DNA, the CDR3 is TGTGCCAGCAGCCACCGGGACAGCTCCCAAGAGACCCAGTACTTC. It encodes CASSHRDSSQETQYF.

The chain recombines TRBV6-6 with TRBJ2-7; TRBD2 agrees at 7 bases. Germline CDR1 reads MNHNY; CDR2 reads SVGAGI (reference sequence). The CDR3 has 15 amino acids. V lost 0 bases, J lost 3 bases, and 5 bases stayed unmatched. The CDR3: CASSYSSPSGYEQYF. The CDR3 region has the DNA TGTGCCAGCAGTTACTCGTCGCCTAGCGGCTACGAGCAGTACTTC.

In regard to this clone: Other DNA sequences in this specimen translate into the identical CDR3. The chain employs TRBV19 and TRBJ2-1; no definite D call. Germline-derived CDR1 and CDR2 are LNHDA and SQIVND (reference sequence). V dropped 1 base and J dropped 4 bases, with 11 bases sitting between them. The CDR3 is made up of 15 amino acids. CDR3 in amino acids: CASSIVGRVYNEQFF. The CDR3 DNA reads TGTGCCAGTAGTATAGTTGGCAGAGTATACAATGAGCAGTTCTTC. Full variable domain (remainder filled in from reference TRBV19 and TRBJ2-1): DGGITQSPKYLFRKEGQNVTLSCEQNLNHDAMYWYRQDPGQGLRLIYYSQIVNDFQKGDIAEGYSVSREKKESFPLTVTSAQKNPTAFYLCASSIVGRVYNEQFFGPGTRLTVL.

The chain links TRBV28 to TRBJ2-7; TRBD1 aligns across 11 bases. With 6 bases clipped from V and 3 bases from J, the junction kept 4 bases outside the gene matches. The CDR3 is 14 residues long. Germline assignment: CDR1 MDHEN and CDR2 SYDVKM. The CDR3 DNA sequence: TGTGCCAGCAGACAAGGGACAGGGGGCTACGAGCAGTACTTC. Translated, it gives CASRQGTGGYEQYF.

The CDR3 reads CASSIPRTGNGYTF. The CDR3 bases are TGTGCCAGTAGTATTCCTCGGACTGGAAATGGCTACACCTTC. This chain connects TRBV19 to TRBJ1-2; D call uncertain. The CDR3 contains 14 residues. The germline CDR1 and CDR2 sequences are LNHDA and SQIVND (reference sequence). V lost 3 bases and J lost 6, with 14 bases in between.

The chain uses TRBV4-2 and TRBJ2-7; D might be TRBD1 or TRBD2, each matching 5 bases. The germline gives CDR1 LGHNA, CDR2 YNFKEQ. Trimming stripped 5 bases from V and 3 bases from J, with 17 bases between. This CDR3 region has 15 residues. CDR3 region: CASSERGPPLYEQYF. The CDR3 DNA reads as TGTGCCAGCAGCGAACGGGGCCCTCCCCTCTACGAGCAGTACTTC.

This chain uses TRBV13 with TRBJ2-7, with TRBD2 identical over 12 bases. The V gene end was trimmed by 5 bases and the J gene end by 4 bases; junction bases not matched to a gene: 30. Germline V lookup: CDR1 PRHDT, CDR2 FYEKMQ (reference sequence). CDR3 length equals 23 residues. CDR3 in DNA: TGTGCCAGCAGCCCTCCCCCTAGCGGGAGGGAAGACCAGCGAGGAGGGAAGCTGTACGAGCAGTACTTC. This encodes CASSPPPSGREDQRGGKLYEQYF.

A word on this clone: The sample holds other DNA sequences that translate to the same CDR3. The chain carries TRBV27 and TRBJ2-7, with D unresolved. CDR1 is MNHEY and CDR2 is SMNVEV in the germline V gene (reference sequence). V was clipped by 3 bases and J by 0 bases, with 3 bases between them. The CDR3 has 12 residues. The CDR3 region has the DNA TGTGCCAGCAGTTTGAGCTCCTACGAGCAGTACTTC. Amino acid sequence: CASSLSSYEQYF.

The chain is built from TRBV7-7 and TRBJ2-5; TRBD1 agrees at 8 bases. With V trimmed by 5 bases and J by 4 bases, 3 bases remained unmatched. Germline V gene data show CDR1 as SSHAT and CDR2 as FNYEAQ (reference sequence). The CDR3 contains 13 residues. The CDR3 region is CASSTDRGETQYF. CDR3 coding DNA: TGTGCCAGCAGCACCGACAGGGGAGAGACCCAGTACTTC.

The chain couples TRBV6-1 to TRBJ2-7, with D uncertain. There are 15 residues in the CDR3. Trimming left V 1 base short and J 3 bases short, with 13 bases between. Germline assignment: CDR1 MNHNS and CDR2 SASEGT. CDR3 sequence reads: CASSEGRFAHYEQYF. In nucleotides, the CDR3 is TGTGCCAGCAGTGAAGGTCGATTCGCCCACTACGAGCAGTACTTC.

The gene calls are TRBV11-2 and TRBJ2-7; 9 nucleotides line up with TRBD1. CDR1 and CDR2 from the germline V gene are SGHAT and FQNNGV. Unmatched junction bases numbered 10, after V lost 4 bases and J lost 3 bases. The CDR3 loop spans 16 amino acids. CDR3 in amino acids: CASSSTPRQGDYEQYF. CDR3 coding DNA: TGTGCCAGCAGCTCCACGCCGAGACAGGGGGACTACGAGCAGTACTTC.

This chain joins TRBV7-9 and TRBJ1-4; D is unclear. CDR1 and CDR2 from the germline V gene are SEHNR and FQNEAQ (reference sequence). The CDR3 length is 14 residues. V was trimmed by 0 bases and J by 8 bases, leaving 10 bases between them. The CDR3 loop reads CASSLARLKEKLFF. The DNA of the CDR3 is TGTGCCAGCAGCTTAGCCAGATTGAAGGAAAAACTGTTTTTT.

The chain combines TRBV4-3 with TRBJ2-1; TRBD2 might be the D (6 bases). V was pared by 2 bases and J by 10 bases, with 15 bases between. CDR3 size: 14 residues. Germline lookup yields CDR1 LGHNA and CDR2 YSLEER. The chain's CDR3 is CASSQRGGTREQFF. The CDR3 DNA reads as TGCGCCAGCAGCCAACGTGGGGGGACCAGGGAGCAGTTCTTC.

The V call is TRBV19, the J call TRBJ2-3, with 9 positions matching TRBD1. The ends lost 7 bases at V and 4 bases at J; junction bases unmatched: 9. The V gene's germline CDR1 is LNHDA and CDR2 SQIVND (reference sequence). The CDR3 sequence is 15 residues long. Here the CDR3 reads CASTKQGARADTQYF. The CDR3 DNA is TGTGCCAGTACAAAACAGGGGGCTCGAGCAGATACGCAGTATTTT.